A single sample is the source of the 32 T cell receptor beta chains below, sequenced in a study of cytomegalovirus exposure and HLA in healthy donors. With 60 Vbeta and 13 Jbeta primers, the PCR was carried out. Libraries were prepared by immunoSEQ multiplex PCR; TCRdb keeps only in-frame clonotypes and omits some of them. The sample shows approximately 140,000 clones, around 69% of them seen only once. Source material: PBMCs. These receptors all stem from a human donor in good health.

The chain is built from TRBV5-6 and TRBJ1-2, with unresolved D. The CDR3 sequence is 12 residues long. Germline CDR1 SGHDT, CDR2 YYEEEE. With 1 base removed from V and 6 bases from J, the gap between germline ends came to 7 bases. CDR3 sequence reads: CASSLLRDGYTF. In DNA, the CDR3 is TGTGCCAGCAGCTTGTTGAGGGATGGCTACACCTTC.

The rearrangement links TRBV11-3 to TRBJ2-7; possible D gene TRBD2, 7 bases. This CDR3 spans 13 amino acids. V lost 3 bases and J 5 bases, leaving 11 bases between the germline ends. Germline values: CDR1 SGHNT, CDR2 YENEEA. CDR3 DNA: TGTGCCAGCAGCTTGGGGGGGGCTGACGAGCAGTACTTC. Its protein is CASSLGGADEQYF.

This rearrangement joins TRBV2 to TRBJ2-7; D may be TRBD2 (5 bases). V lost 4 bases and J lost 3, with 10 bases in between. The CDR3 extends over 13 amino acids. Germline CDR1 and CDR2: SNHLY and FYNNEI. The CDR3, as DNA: TGTGCCAGCAGTGTTTCCGGGGTCTACGAGCAGTACTTC. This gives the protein CASSVSGVYEQYF.

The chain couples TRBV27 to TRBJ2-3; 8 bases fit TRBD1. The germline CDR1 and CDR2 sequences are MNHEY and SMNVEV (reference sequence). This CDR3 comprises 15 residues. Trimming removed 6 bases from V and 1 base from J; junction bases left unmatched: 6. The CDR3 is CASRRPGQGTDTQYF. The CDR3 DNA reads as TGTGCCAGCAGGAGGCCGGGACAGGGCACAGATACGCAGTATTTT.

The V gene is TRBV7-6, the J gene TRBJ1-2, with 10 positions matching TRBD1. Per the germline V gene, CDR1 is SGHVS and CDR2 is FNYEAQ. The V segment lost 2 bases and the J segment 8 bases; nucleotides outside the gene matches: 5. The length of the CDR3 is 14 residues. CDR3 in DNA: TGTGCCAGCAGCTTAATCGGGACAGGGGAGGGCTACACCTTC. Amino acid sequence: CASSLIGTGEGYTF.

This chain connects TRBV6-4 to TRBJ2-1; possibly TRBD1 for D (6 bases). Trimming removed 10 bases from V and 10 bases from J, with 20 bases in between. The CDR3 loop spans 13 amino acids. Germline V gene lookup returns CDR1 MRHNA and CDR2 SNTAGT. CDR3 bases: TGTGCCACCGCCCCCCAGGGACATGGAGAGCAGTTCTTC. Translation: CATAPQGHGEQFF.

The CDR3 DNA is TGTGCCAGCAGTTTATCGTGGGCAGAATCCTACGAGCAGTACTTC. This gives the protein CASSLSWAESYEQYF. The rearrangement links TRBV27 to TRBJ2-7; no firm D call. Between the trimmed V and J ends, which lost 0 bases and 1 base, there was a span of 10 bases. The CDR3 sequence is 15 residues long. Germline V gene sequence: CDR1 MNHEY, CDR2 SMNVEV (reference sequence).

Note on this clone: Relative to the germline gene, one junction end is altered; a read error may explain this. The CDR3 nucleotides read TGTGCCGGCAGCTTAGTCGACGGGACCTACGAGCAGTACTTC. The encoded protein is CAGSLVDGTYEQYF. The chain combines TRBV7-8 with TRBJ2-7; D may be TRBD2 (5 bases). CDR1 and CDR2 (germline): SGHVS, FQNEAQ. The CDR3 is made up of 14 amino acids. The variable domain in full, with the rest retrieved from reference TRBV7-8 and TRBJ2-7, is GAGVSQSPRYKVAKRGQDVALRCDPISGHVSLFWYQQALGQGPEFLTYFQNEAQLDKSGLPSDRFFAERPEGSVSTLKIQRTQQEDSAVYLCAGSLVDGTYEQYFGPGTRLTVT.

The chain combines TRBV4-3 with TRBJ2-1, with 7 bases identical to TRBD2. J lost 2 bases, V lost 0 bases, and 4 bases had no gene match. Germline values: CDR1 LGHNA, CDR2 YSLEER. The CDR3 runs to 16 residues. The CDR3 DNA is TGCGCCAGCAGCCAAGAAACGGGGGGTACCTACAATGAGCAGTTCTTC. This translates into CASSQETGGTYNEQFF.

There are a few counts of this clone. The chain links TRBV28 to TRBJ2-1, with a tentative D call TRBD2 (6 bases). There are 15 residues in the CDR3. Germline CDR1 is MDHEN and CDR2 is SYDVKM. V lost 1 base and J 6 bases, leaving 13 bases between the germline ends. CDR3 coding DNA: TGTGCCAGCAGTTTATTCGGACTACGAGCCAATGAGCAGTTCTTC. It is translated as CASSLFGLRANEQFF.

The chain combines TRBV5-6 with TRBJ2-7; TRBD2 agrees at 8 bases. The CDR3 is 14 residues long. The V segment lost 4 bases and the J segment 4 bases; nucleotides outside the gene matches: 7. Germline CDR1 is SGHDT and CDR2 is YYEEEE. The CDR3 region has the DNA TGTGCCAGCAGCACCGGGACTAGAGGTTACGAGCAGTACTTC. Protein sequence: CASSTGTRGYEQYF.

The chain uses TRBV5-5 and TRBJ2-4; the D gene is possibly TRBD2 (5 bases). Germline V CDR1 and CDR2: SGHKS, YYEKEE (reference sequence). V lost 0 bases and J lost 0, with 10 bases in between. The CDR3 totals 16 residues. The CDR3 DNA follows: TGTGCCAGCAGCTTGGGAGGGCTAATAGCCAAAAACATTCAGTACTTC. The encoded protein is CASSLGGLIAKNIQYF.

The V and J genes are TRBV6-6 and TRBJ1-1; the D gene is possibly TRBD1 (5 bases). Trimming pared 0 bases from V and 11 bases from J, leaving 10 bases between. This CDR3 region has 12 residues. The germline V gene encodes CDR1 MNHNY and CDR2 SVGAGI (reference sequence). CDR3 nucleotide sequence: TGTGCCAGCAGTTACTCAGCAGGGTTGGCTTTCTTT. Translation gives CASSYSAGLAFF.

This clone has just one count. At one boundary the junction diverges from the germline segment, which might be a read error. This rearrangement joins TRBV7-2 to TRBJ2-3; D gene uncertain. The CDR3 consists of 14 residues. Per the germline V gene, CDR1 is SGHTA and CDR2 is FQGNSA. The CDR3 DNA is TGTGCCAGCAGATTAGGGCCTAGCACAGATACGCAGTATTTT. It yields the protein CASRLGPSTDTQYF.

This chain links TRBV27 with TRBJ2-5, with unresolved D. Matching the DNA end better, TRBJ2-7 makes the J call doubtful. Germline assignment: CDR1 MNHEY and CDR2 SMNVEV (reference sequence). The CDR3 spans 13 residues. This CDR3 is CASSLGPAYEQYF. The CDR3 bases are TGTGCCAGCAGTTTAGGGCCAGCCTACGAGCAGTACTTC.

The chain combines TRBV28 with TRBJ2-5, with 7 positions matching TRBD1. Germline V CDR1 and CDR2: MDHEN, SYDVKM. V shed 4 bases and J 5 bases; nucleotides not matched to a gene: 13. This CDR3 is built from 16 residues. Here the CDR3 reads CASSSDRDRWGETQYF. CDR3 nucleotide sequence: TGTGCCAGCAGTTCCGACAGGGATCGGTGGGGGGAGACCCAGTACTTC.

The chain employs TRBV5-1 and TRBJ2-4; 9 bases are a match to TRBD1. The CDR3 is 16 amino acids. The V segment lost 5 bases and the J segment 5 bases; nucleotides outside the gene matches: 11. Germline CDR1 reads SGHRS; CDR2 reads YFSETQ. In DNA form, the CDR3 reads TGCGCCAGCAGTCCCGGGACAGGGTTATGGGAAAACATTCAGTACTTC. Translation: CASSPGTGLWENIQYF.

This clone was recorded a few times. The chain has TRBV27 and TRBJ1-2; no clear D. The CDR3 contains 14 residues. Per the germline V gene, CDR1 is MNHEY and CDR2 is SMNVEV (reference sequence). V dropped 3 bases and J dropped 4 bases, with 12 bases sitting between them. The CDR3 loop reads CASSFSGGSYGYTF. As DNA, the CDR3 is TGTGCCAGCAGTTTTTCAGGTGGAAGCTATGGCTACACCTTC.

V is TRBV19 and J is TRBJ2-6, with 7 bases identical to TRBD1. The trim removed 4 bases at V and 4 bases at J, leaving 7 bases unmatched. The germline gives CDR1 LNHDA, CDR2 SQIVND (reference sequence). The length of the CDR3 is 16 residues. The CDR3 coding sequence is TGTGCCAGTAGTACCCTACAGGGGACCGGGGCCAACGTCCTGACTTTC. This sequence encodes CASSTLQGTGANVLTF.

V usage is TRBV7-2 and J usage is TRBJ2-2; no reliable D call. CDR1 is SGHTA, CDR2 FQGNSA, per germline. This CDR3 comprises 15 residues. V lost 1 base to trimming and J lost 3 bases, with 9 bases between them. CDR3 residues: CASSLVPADTGELFF. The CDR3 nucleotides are TGTGCCAGCAGCTTAGTCCCGGCGGACACCGGGGAGCTGTTTTTT. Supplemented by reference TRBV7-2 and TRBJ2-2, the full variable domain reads GAGVSQSPSNKVTEKGKDVELRCDPISGHTALYWYRQSLGQGLEFLIYFQGNSAPDKSGLPSDRFSAERTGGSVSTLTIQRTQQEDSAVYLCASSLVPADTGELFFGEGSRLTVL.

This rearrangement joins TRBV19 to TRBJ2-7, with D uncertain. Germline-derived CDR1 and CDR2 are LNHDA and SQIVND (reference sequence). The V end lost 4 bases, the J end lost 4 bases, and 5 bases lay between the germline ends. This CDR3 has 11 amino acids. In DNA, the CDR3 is TGTGCCAGTAGTAATTCTTACGAGCAGTACTTC. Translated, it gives CASSNSYEQYF.

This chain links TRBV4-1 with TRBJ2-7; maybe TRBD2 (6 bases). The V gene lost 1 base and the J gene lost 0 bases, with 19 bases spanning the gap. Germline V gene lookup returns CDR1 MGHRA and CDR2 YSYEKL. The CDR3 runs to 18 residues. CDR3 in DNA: TGCGCCAGCAGCCAAGTAAGCGCTGGGACTCTTAGCTCCTACGAGCAGTACTTC. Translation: CASSQVSAGTLSSYEQYF.

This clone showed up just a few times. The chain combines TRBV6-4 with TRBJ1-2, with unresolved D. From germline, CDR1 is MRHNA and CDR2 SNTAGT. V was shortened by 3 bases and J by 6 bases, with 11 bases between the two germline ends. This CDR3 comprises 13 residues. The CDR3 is CASSENRGDGYTF. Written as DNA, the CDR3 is TGTGCCAGCAGTGAAAACCGGGGAGATGGCTACACCTTC.

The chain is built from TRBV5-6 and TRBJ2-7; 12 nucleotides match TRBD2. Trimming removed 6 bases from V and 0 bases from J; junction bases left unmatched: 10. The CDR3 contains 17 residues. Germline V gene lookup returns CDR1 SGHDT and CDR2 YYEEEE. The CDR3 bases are TGTGCCAGCAACCTCCACCTAGCGGGGGGGATCTCCTACGAGCAGTACTTC. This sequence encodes CASNLHLAGGISYEQYF.

The CDR3 DNA reads TGTGCCAGCAGCTTGGGGGCTACTGGAAACACCATATATTTT. Translating gives CASSLGATGNTIYF. The chain links TRBV5-6 to TRBJ1-3; D not certain. Germline-derived CDR1 and CDR2 are SGHDT and YYEEEE. Between the trimmed V and J ends, which lost 0 bases and 2 bases, there was a span of 6 bases. The CDR3 runs to 14 residues.

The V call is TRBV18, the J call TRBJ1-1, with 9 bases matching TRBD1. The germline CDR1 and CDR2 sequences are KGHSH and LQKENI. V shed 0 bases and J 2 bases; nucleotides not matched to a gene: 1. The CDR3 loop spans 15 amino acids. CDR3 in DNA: TGTGCCAGCTCACCACCGACAGGGGGAAACACTGAAGCTTTCTTT. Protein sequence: CASSPPTGGNTEAFF.

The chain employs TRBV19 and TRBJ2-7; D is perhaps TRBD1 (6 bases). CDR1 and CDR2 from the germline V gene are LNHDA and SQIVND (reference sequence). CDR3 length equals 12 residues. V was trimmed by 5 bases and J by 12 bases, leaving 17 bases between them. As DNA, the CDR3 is TGTGCCAGTAGTTCATTTTCAGGGGAACGGTACTTC. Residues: CASSSFSGERYF.

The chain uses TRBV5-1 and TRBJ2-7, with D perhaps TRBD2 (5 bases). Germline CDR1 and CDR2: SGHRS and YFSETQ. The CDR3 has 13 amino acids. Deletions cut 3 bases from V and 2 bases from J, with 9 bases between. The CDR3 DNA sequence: TGCGCCAGCAGCTCCGACGGGACCTACGAGCAGTACTTC. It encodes CASSSDGTYEQYF.

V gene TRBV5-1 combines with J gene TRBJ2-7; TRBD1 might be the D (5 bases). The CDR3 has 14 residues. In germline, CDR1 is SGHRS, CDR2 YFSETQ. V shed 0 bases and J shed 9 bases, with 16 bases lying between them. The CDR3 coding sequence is TGCGCCAGCAGCTTGGAGGTCCCAGGGCAGGTGCAGTACTTC. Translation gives CASSLEVPGQVQYF.

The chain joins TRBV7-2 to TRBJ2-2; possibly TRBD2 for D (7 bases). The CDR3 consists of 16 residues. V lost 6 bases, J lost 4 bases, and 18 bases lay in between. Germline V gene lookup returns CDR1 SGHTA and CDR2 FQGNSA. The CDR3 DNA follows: TGTGCCAGCAGTCTTAACGGGGGGCCCGGCACCGGGGAGCTGTTTTTT. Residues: CASSLNGGPGTGELFF.

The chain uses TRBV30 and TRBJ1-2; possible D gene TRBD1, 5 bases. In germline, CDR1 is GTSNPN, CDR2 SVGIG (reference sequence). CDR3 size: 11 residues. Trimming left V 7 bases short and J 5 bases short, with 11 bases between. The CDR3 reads CAYSSGYGYTF. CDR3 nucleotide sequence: TGTGCCTATTCCTCAGGGTATGGCTACACCTTC.

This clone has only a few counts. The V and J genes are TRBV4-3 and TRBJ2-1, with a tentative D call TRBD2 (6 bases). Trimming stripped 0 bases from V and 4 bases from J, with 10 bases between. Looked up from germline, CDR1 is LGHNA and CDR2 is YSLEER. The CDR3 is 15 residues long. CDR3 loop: CASSQEAAGYNEQFF. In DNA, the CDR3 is TGCGCCAGCAGCCAAGAGGCGGCGGGATACAATGAGCAGTTCTTC.